The 28 T cell receptor beta chains reported below all come from one sample, sequenced in a study of cytomegalovirus exposure and HLA in healthy donors. PCR amplification relied on 60 Vbeta primers (plus 13 Jbeta primers). Clones were read by immunoSEQ multiplex PCR, and TCRdb kept only the in-frame ones, dropping some. The table lists about 110,000 clones, about 80% of them singletons. Sequenced input: PBMCs. The source is a woman aged 55-70 years in good health and CMV-seropositive.

This rearrangement joins TRBV5-1 to TRBJ2-3; 8 nucleotides match TRBD2. The J segment lost 0 bases and the V segment lost 4 bases, leaving 7 bases of the junction unmatched. Germline CDR1 and CDR2: SGHRS and YFSETQ. This CDR3 spans 16 amino acids. The CDR3 spells CASSTGTSRSTDTQYF. In DNA, the CDR3 is TGCGCCAGCAGCACAGGGACTAGTCGGAGCACAGATACGCAGTATTTT.

The gene calls are TRBV7-2 and TRBJ1-4, with D possibly TRBD1 on 5 matching bases. This CDR3 comprises 12 residues. The V gene lost 2 bases and the J gene lost 10 bases, with 8 bases spanning the gap. From germline, CDR1 is SGHTA and CDR2 FQGNSA. CDR3 loop: CASSLFGGKLFF. CDR3 in DNA: TGTGCCAGCAGCTTATTCGGGGGAAAACTGTTTTTT.

This chain links TRBV5-1 with TRBJ1-2; 10 nucleotides align to TRBD1. Germline values: CDR1 SGHRS, CDR2 YFSETQ. Trimming at V came to 3 bases and at J to 1 base, leaving 3 bases not matched to a gene. The CDR3 is 15 amino acids. CDR3 residues: CASSSRDRGNYGYTF. In nucleotides, the CDR3 is TGCGCCAGCAGCTCCCGGGACAGGGGTAACTATGGCTACACCTTC. The whole variable domain, remainder taken from reference TRBV5-1 and TRBJ1-2, is KAGVTQTPRYLIKTRGQQVTLSCSPISGHRSVSWYQQTPGQGLQFLFEYFSETQRNKGNFPGRFSGRQFSNSRSEMNVSTLELGDSALYLCASSSRDRGNYGYTFGSGTRLTVV.

The genes are TRBV6-5 and TRBJ1-2; the match to TRBD1 covers 8 bases. Losses at the gene ends were 2 bases for V and 2 bases for J; bases not matched to a gene: 4. Per germline, CDR1 MNHEY and CDR2 SVGAGI. The CDR3 contains 15 residues. The CDR3 sequence: CASSYRSGGNYGYTF. CDR3 sequence (DNA): TGTGCCAGCAGTTACAGATCAGGGGGCAACTATGGCTACACCTTC.

The rearrangement uses TRBV4-2 and TRBJ2-5; D ambiguous. V was pared by 0 bases and J by 4 bases, with 12 bases between. The germline V gene has CDR1 LGHNA and CDR2 YNFKEQ. The CDR3 extends over 15 amino acids. CDR3 coding DNA: TGTGCCAGCAGCCAAGAGCCAGTTTCGTCAGAGACCCAGTACTTC. It translates to CASSQEPVSSETQYF.

The chain recombines TRBV6-1 with TRBJ2-5, with TRBD2 as a possible D gene (5 bases). V lost 2 bases and J 7 bases, leaving 11 bases between the germline ends. This CDR3 contains 13 residues. In germline, CDR1 is MNHNS, CDR2 SASEGT. Here the CDR3 reads CASSESGLGTQYF. CDR3 coding DNA: TGTGCCAGCAGTGAAAGCGGTTTGGGGACCCAGTACTTC.

The V gene is TRBV6-1, the J gene TRBJ1-4, with 7 positions matching TRBD1. Germline V gene data show CDR1 as MNHNS and CDR2 as SASEGT. Trimming cost V 5 bases and J 5 bases; bases outside gene matches: 5. The CDR3 is 14 amino acids. CDR3 sequence reads: CASSRTGINEKLFF. In nucleotides, the CDR3 is TGTGCCAGCAGTAGGACAGGAATAAATGAAAAACTGTTTTTT.

Concerning this clone: At one end the junction does not follow the germline gene, possibly because of a read error. The chain carries TRBV29-1 and TRBJ2-2; D is uncertain. This CDR3 region has 13 residues. From germline, CDR1 is SQVTM and CDR2 ANQGSEA. The CDR3 nucleotides are TGCAGCGGTGAAGCAGCGAACACCGGGGAGCTGTTTTTT. Encoded protein: CSGEAANTGELFF.

This rearrangement joins TRBV2 to TRBJ2-7, with TRBD1 matching 8 bases. Trimming at V came to 5 bases and at J to 0 bases, leaving 6 bases not matched to a gene. Germline CDR1 and CDR2: SNHLY and FYNNEI. This CDR3 has 15 amino acids. DNA for the CDR3: TGTGCCAGCAGTCAAGGACAGGGTTACTCCTACGAGCAGTACTTC. Its translation: CASSQGQGYSYEQYF.

The chain employs TRBV7-9 and TRBJ2-5; possibly TRBD1 for D (5 bases). This CDR3 is built from 14 residues. V lost 5 bases and J 0 bases, leaving 10 bases between the germline ends. Germline values: CDR1 SEHNR, CDR2 FQNEAQ (reference sequence). This chain's CDR3 is CASSADRYQETQYF. The DNA of the CDR3 is TGTGCCAGCAGCGCCGACAGATACCAAGAGACCCAGTACTTC.

This sequence joins TRBV5-6 and TRBJ1-2; D remains unclear. The CDR3 is 13 amino acids. Germline V gene data show CDR1 as SGHDT and CDR2 as YYEEEE. Trimming shortened V by 4 bases and J by 4 bases, and 11 bases separated the two germline ends. The CDR3 loop is CASSRRGSYGYTF. CDR3 nucleotide sequence: TGTGCCAGCAGCCGACGGGGTTCCTATGGCTACACCTTC.

The chain recombines TRBV1 with TRBJ1-4; TRBD1, the table's D call, lacks a check against the DNA. TRBV1 is tagged as a pseudogene. The CDR3 has 15 amino acids. The CDR3 is CTSSRQQGVDEKLFF. The CDR3 DNA reads as TGCACCAGCAGCCGACAACAGGGGGTCGATGAAAAACTGTTTTTT.

The chain uses TRBV5-1 and TRBJ2-3, with 9 bases lining up with TRBD2. CDR3 size: 15 residues. The germline V gene encodes CDR1 SGHRS and CDR2 YFSETQ. The J segment lost 6 bases and the V segment lost 0 bases, leaving 5 bases of the junction unmatched. This CDR3 reads CASSLAAGGADTQYF. CDR3 in DNA: TGCGCCAGCAGCTTGGCCGCGGGAGGGGCGGATACGCAGTATTTT.

CDR3 loop: CASSLRAGGNTDTQYF. The CDR3 DNA sequence: TGTGCCAGCAGCCTAAGAGCGGGAGGCAACACAGATACGCAGTATTTT. The V and J genes are TRBV4-2 and TRBJ2-3; 9 nucleotides align to TRBD2. The J segment lost 2 bases and the V segment lost 4 bases, leaving 7 bases of the junction unmatched. The germline V gene encodes CDR1 LGHNA and CDR2 YNFKEQ. This CDR3 contains 16 residues.

The chain uses TRBV5-6 and TRBJ2-7, with TRBD1 matching over 8 bases. The ends lost 0 bases at V and 2 bases at J; junction bases unmatched: 1. Germline V gene data show CDR1 as SGHDT and CDR2 as YYEEEE. CDR3 length: 14 amino acids. The CDR3 protein is CASSLGQGPYEQYF. DNA of the CDR3: TGTGCCAGCAGCTTGGGACAGGGGCCCTACGAGCAGTACTTC.

This clone has only one observation. V and J are TRBV30 and TRBJ1-2; perhaps TRBD1 as D (5 bases). Between the trimmed V and J ends, which lost 5 bases and 4 bases, there was a span of 11 bases. Germline V gene lookup returns CDR1 GTSNPN and CDR2 SVGIG (reference sequence). CDR3 length: 12 amino acids. The CDR3 sequence is CAWDTGFYGYTF. CDR3 DNA: TGTGCCTGGGATACAGGTTTCTATGGCTACACCTTC.

This clone was recorded a few times. The chain has TRBV10-3 and TRBJ2-1; maybe TRBD1 (5 bases). Germline V gene lookup returns CDR1 ENHRY and CDR2 SYGVKD. The V and J ends lost 3 bases and 0 bases respectively, with 12 bases between them. There are 16 residues in the CDR3. The CDR3 DNA sequence: TGTGCCATCAGTGACACAGGCTCCAGCTCCTACAATGAGCAGTTCTTC. Translating it yields CAISDTGSSSYNEQFF.

V is TRBV28 and J is TRBJ1-3; no reliable D call. The germline gives CDR1 MDHEN, CDR2 SYDVKM. The V and J ends lost 2 bases and 8 bases respectively, with 10 bases between them. The length of the CDR3 is 13 residues. As DNA, the CDR3 is TGTGCCAGCAGTTTAAAGCGGTCGGACACCATATATTTT. Residues: CASSLKRSDTIYF. The full variable domain, with the rest looked up from reference TRBV28 and TRBJ1-3, is DVKVTQSSRYLVKRTGEKVFLECVQDMDHENMFWYRQDPGLGLRLIYFSYDVKMKEKGDIPEGYSVSREKKERFSLILESASTNQTSMYLCASSLKRSDTIYFGEGSWLTVV.

The count of this clone is one. The chain combines TRBV5-5 with TRBJ2-2, with TRBD2 identical over 9 bases. The CDR3 contains 15 residues. Germline loops: CDR1 SGHKS, CDR2 YYEKEE (reference sequence). V dropped 2 bases and J dropped 3; count of bases not matched to a gene: 2. The chain's CDR3 is CASSFTSGYTGELFF. CDR3 nucleotide sequence: TGTGCCAGCAGCTTTACTAGCGGGTACACCGGGGAGCTGTTTTTT.

Of note for this clone: The same CDR3 also results from other DNA sequences found in this sample. V and J are TRBV6-5 and TRBJ1-2; the match to TRBD1 covers 7 bases. Germline CDR1 is MNHEY and CDR2 is SVGAGI. The CDR3 is 13 residues long. V shed 6 bases and J 2 bases; nucleotides not matched to a gene: 3. CDR3 in amino acids: CASRLDRNYGYTF. CDR3 coding DNA: TGTGCCAGCAGGTTGGACAGGAACTATGGCTACACCTTC.

This clone showed up just once. The rearrangement uses TRBV7-9 and TRBJ2-5; 9 nucleotides agree with TRBD2. With V trimmed by 5 bases and J by 5 bases, 9 bases remained unmatched. From germline, CDR1 is SEHNR and CDR2 FQNEAQ (reference sequence). The CDR3 spans 15 residues. CDR3 bases: TGTGCCAGCAGCAGAATGGGACTAGCATCGGAGACCCAGTACTTC. Protein: CASSRMGLASETQYF.

The rearrangement uses TRBV18 and TRBJ1-4, with TRBD1 matching over 8 bases. Germline V gene data show CDR1 as KGHSH and CDR2 as LQKENI. V shed 4 bases, J shed 3 bases, and the junction held 13 bases outside the gene matches. CDR3 length equals 18 residues. CDR3 DNA: TGTGCCAGCTCACTACGAGCCAATCGACAGGGGCCTAATGAAAAACTGTTTTTT. This translates into CASSLRANRQGPNEKLFF.

The rearrangement uses TRBV7-2 and TRBJ1-5; D is unresolved. Trimming left V 5 bases short and J 5 bases short, with 16 bases between. The length of the CDR3 is 15 residues. Looked up from germline, CDR1 is SGHTA and CDR2 is FQGNSA. The CDR3 is CASSPREGFYQPQHF. The CDR3 DNA sequence: TGTGCCAGCAGCCCCCGGGAGGGTTTCTATCAGCCCCAGCATTTT.

The chain employs TRBV11-2 and TRBJ2-2, with 8 bases that match TRBD1. The CDR3 is 17 amino acids. The germline gives CDR1 SGHAT, CDR2 FQNNGV. Germline trimming cut 4 bases from V and 6 bases from J; bases unmatched to any gene: 13. DNA of the CDR3: TGTGCCAGCAGCTCAGCGAGACAGGGGCCAGGGCCCGGGGAGCTGTTTTTT. Its translation: CASSSARQGPGPGELFF.

This clone came up once. The V call is TRBV5-1, the J call TRBJ2-2, with D possibly being TRBD1 (6 bases). The CDR3 loop spans 14 amino acids. Germline V gene lookup returns CDR1 SGHRS and CDR2 YFSETQ. V lost 4 bases to trimming and J lost 7 bases, with 14 bases between them. In nucleotides, the CDR3 is TGCGCCAGCAGCCCACAGGGACCAAGCGGGGAGCTGTTTTTT. This sequence encodes CASSPQGPSGELFF.

The sample holds a few counts of this clone. The rearrangement joins TRBV4-2 to TRBJ2-4, with 12 positions matching TRBD2. Germline loops: CDR1 LGHNA, CDR2 YNFKEQ. The CDR3 spans 17 residues. J was trimmed by 4 bases and V by 3 bases; bases with no gene match: 7. The CDR3, as DNA: TGTGCCAGCAGCCAGGCCGACCTAGCGGGAGGGAAAAACATTCAGTACTTC. As protein: CASSQADLAGGKNIQYF.

The chain couples TRBV6-6 to TRBJ1-2, with D possibly being TRBD1 (6 bases). V lost 4 bases and J 10 bases, leaving 13 bases between the germline ends. Germline assignment: CDR1 MNHNY and CDR2 SVGAGI (reference sequence). The CDR3 runs to 12 residues. The CDR3: CASSSPDRSYTF. The CDR3 coding sequence is TGTGCCAGCAGTTCCCCAGACAGGTCCTACACCTTC.

CDR3 region: CASQFALADHTGELFF. Written as DNA, the CDR3 is TGTGCCAGCCAATTCGCACTAGCGGACCACACCGGGGAGCTGTTTTTT. This chain links TRBV4-2 with TRBJ2-2; TRBD2 matches 8 bases. Germline trimming cut 8 bases from V and 3 bases from J; bases unmatched to any gene: 11. From germline, CDR1 is LGHNA and CDR2 YNFKEQ. The CDR3 spans 16 residues.